One and the same sample provided the 28 T cell receptor beta chains below, sequenced in a study of CD8+ T cells in alopecia areata. Treatment indicated: oral pan-JAK inhibitor, 5-10 mg twice daily. Reverse transcription of extracted RNA yielded cDNA, which provided the sequencing template. The assay was immunoSEQ multiplex PCR, and TCRdb's table has in-frame clones only and misses some. The profile covers over 150,000 clones, with 55% to 75% appearing a single time and roughly 5.8% taken by the ten largest. The source material was CD4+ T cells sorted from blood, sampled at week 24, from a patient treated with tofacitinib. These receptor sequences come from a human donor with alopecia areata.

This clone was found a few times. J is TRBJ1-1 and V is TRBV4-1, with 10 nucleotides matching TRBD1. The CDR3 is 14 residues long. V gave up 4 bases and J gave up 6 bases; unmatched junction bases: 5. Germline V gives CDR1 MGHRA, CDR2 YSYEKL. CDR3: CASSRPTGGSEAFF. The CDR3 DNA is TGCGCCAGCAGCCGACCGACAGGGGGCTCTGAAGCTTTCTTT.

A remark on this clone: This same CDR3 is encoded by further DNA sequences in the sample. As DNA, the CDR3 is TGTGCCAGCAGCTTAGGACGGACAGATACGCAGTATTTT. Protein product: CASSLGRTDTQYF. The chain employs TRBV11-3 and TRBJ2-3; no definite D call. Germline V gives CDR1 SGHNT, CDR2 YENEEA. The CDR3 runs to 13 residues. Trimming shortened V by 1 base and J by 3 bases, and 5 bases separated the two germline ends.

In DNA, the CDR3 is TGTGCCAGCAGCTCGAAGGACAGGGGCCAGACCCAGTACTTC. The encoded protein is CASSSKDRGQTQYF. The chain joins TRBV5-4 to TRBJ2-5; 9 bases match TRBD1. This CDR3 has 14 residues. The germline gives CDR1 SGHNT, CDR2 YYREEE (reference sequence). Losses at the gene ends were 3 bases for V and 6 bases for J; bases not matched to a gene: 6.

This chain links TRBV30 with TRBJ1-1; no firm D call. The germline V gene has CDR1 GTSNPN and CDR2 SVGIG (reference sequence). There are 13 residues in the CDR3. V lost 2 bases and J 2 bases, leaving 9 bases between the germline ends. DNA of the CDR3: TGTGCCTGGAGTCCGCGTGTAAACACTGAAGCTTTCTTT. Protein product: CAWSPRVNTEAFF.

The V gene is TRBV18, the J gene TRBJ2-6; 8 nucleotides agree with TRBD1. The germline CDR1 and CDR2 sequences are KGHSH and LQKENI. The V and J ends lost 2 bases and 0 bases, in that order; junction bases with no gene match: 6. The CDR3 covers 18 residues. Here the CDR3 DNA reads TGTGCCAGCTCACCAGGCGGACAGGGCTTCTCTGGGGCCAACGTCCTGACTTTC. This sequence encodes CASSPGGQGFSGANVLTF.

The V gene is TRBV29-1, the J gene TRBJ1-2, with D maybe TRBD1 (6 bases). Trimming left V 1 base short and J 0 bases short, with 12 bases between. Germline loops: CDR1 SQVTM, CDR2 ANQGSEA. This CDR3 contains 15 residues. CDR3 in amino acids: CSVEVWDTSNYGYTF. CDR3 bases: TGCAGCGTTGAAGTTTGGGACACCTCTAACTATGGCTACACCTTC.

The genes are TRBV29-1 and TRBJ2-7; maybe TRBD1 (5 bases). Between the trimmed V and J ends, which lost 2 bases and 3 bases, there was a span of 8 bases. Germline values: CDR1 SQVTM, CDR2 ANQGSEA. The CDR3 spans 12 residues. DNA of the CDR3: TGCAGCGTTGAATCGCAGGGCTACGAGCAGTACTTC. Residues: CSVESQGYEQYF.

The chain uses TRBV25-1 and TRBJ1-2, with a possible D match to TRBD1 (5 bases). The V end lost 3 bases, the J end lost 3 bases, and 11 bases lay between the germline ends. This CDR3 has 14 residues. Germline V CDR1 and CDR2: MGHDK, SYGVNS. The CDR3 loop reads CASSDSGRDYGYTF. The CDR3 DNA follows: TGTGCCAGCAGTGATTCCGGCAGGGACTATGGCTACACCTTC.

The CDR3 loop is CASSPADRADYGYTF. The CDR3 nucleotides read TGTGCCAGCAGCCCTGCAGACAGAGCTGACTATGGCTACACCTTC. This rearrangement joins TRBV5-4 to TRBJ1-2, with a weak D call TRBD1 (5 bases). The V gene's germline CDR1 is SGHNT and CDR2 YYREEE (reference sequence). Trimming pared 4 bases from V and 3 bases from J, leaving 16 bases between. The CDR3 is 15 amino acids. Looking up the rest from reference TRBV5-4 and TRBJ1-2 gives the full variable domain: ETGVTQSPTHLIKTRGQQVTLRCSSQSGHNTVSWYQQALGQGPQFIFQYYREEENGRGNFPPRFSGLQFPNYSSELNVNALELDDSALYLCASSPADRADYGYTFGSGTRLTVV.

The rearrangement uses TRBV5-1 and TRBJ2-4, with a possible D match to TRBD2 (6 bases). Deletions cut 0 bases from V and 3 bases from J, with 13 bases between. The V gene's germline CDR1 is SGHRS and CDR2 YFSETQ. CDR3 length: 16 residues. Here the CDR3 DNA reads TGCGCCAGCAGCTTGGTTTGGCGGGATCTCAAAAACATTCAGTACTTC. It encodes CASSLVWRDLKNIQYF.

This chain joins TRBV2 and TRBJ2-7, with no clear D. CDR3 length: 13 amino acids. Germline lookup yields CDR1 SNHLY and CDR2 FYNNEI. Trimming stripped 8 bases from V and 3 bases from J, with 14 bases between. CDR3 bases: TGTGCCAGCCGGTCGGACGTAGACTACGAGCAGTACTTC. Its translation is CASRSDVDYEQYF.

This chain joins TRBV5-4 and TRBJ2-7, with D perhaps assigned TRBD1 or TRBD2 (5 bases each). This CDR3 is built from 14 residues. From germline, CDR1 is SGHNT and CDR2 YYREEE (reference sequence). The V and J ends lost 2 bases and 1 base respectively, with 10 bases between them. The CDR3 sequence: CASSFPGRSYEQYF. CDR3 bases: TGTGCCAGCAGCTTTCCGGGGCGATCCTACGAGCAGTACTTC.

The chain uses TRBV7-2 and TRBJ2-5; the D is unclear. The CDR3 consists of 15 residues. In germline, CDR1 is SGHTA, CDR2 FQGNSA. The V end was cut by 2 bases, the J end by 0 bases, with 10 bases between. CDR3 sequence reads: CASSLTVRDQETQYF. The CDR3 nucleotides read TGTGCCAGCAGCTTAACAGTCCGGGACCAAGAGACCCAGTACTTC.

The chain links TRBV28 to TRBJ2-7; the D gene is possibly TRBD1 (5 bases). CDR3 length: 12 amino acids. V shed 3 bases and J shed 6 bases, with 9 bases lying between them. Germline-derived CDR1 and CDR2 are MDHEN and SYDVKM. This CDR3 reads CASSFQGGEQYF. CDR3 bases: TGTGCCAGCAGTTTTCAGGGCGGCGAGCAGTACTTC.

The chain employs TRBV27 and TRBJ1-3; a possible D gene is TRBD1 (6 bases). With 3 bases removed from V and 4 bases from J, the gap between germline ends came to 10 bases. This CDR3 is built from 14 residues. The germline CDR1 and CDR2 sequences are MNHEY and SMNVEV (reference sequence). CDR3 loop: CASSLAGEGNTIYF. In DNA form, the CDR3 reads TGTGCCAGCAGTTTGGCAGGGGAAGGAAACACCATATATTTT.

The chain carries TRBV6-5 and TRBJ2-3; 8 positions agree with TRBD1. Germline lookup yields CDR1 MNHEY and CDR2 SVGAGI. This CDR3 contains 16 residues. The V segment lost 2 bases and the J segment 4 bases; nucleotides outside the gene matches: 8. In DNA, the CDR3 is TGTGCCAGCAGTTACCGGACAGGGCGCGGAGCAGATACGCAGTATTTT. It specifies CASSYRTGRGADTQYF.

The gene calls are TRBV5-1 and TRBJ1-1; the match to TRBD1 covers 9 bases. V trimming: 7 bases; J trimming: 0 bases; junction bases outside the gene matches: 4. CDR1 is SGHRS and CDR2 is YFSETQ in the germline V gene. CDR3 length equals 14 residues. In nucleotides, the CDR3 is TGCGCCAGCCGAACAGGGGGCATGAACACTGAAGCTTTCTTT. This codes for CASRTGGMNTEAFF.

This clone was counted only a few times. The V gene is TRBV7-9, the J gene TRBJ2-5; no clear D. The germline V gene has CDR1 SEHNR and CDR2 FQNEAQ (reference sequence). The V gene lost 0 bases and the J gene lost 5 bases, with 13 bases spanning the gap. There are 15 residues in the CDR3. CDR3 in DNA: TGTGCCAGCAGCTTAGCGGGCAGGCTCCTGGAGACCCAGTACTTC. Translating gives CASSLAGRLLETQYF.

V gene TRBV15 combines with J gene TRBJ1-5; a weak D match, TRBD1 (5 bases). V was pared by 0 bases and J by 7 bases, with 13 bases between. CDR1 is LNHNV and CDR2 is YYDKDF in the germline V gene (reference sequence). The CDR3 has 15 residues. The CDR3, as DNA: TGTGCCACCAGCAGAGACGGGCGGGGGGAACAGCCCCAGCATTTT. It yields the protein CATSRDGRGEQPQHF.

Only a few counts were recorded for this clone. V and J are TRBV6-6 and TRBJ2-5; 8 bases match TRBD1. There are 15 residues in the CDR3. Germline V lookup: CDR1 MNHNY, CDR2 SVGAGI (reference sequence). After removal of 7 bases from V and 4 bases from J, the junction contained 11 bases not matched to a gene. CDR3 protein: CASTKDRVGGETQYF. The CDR3 bases are TGTGCCAGCACCAAGGACAGGGTAGGGGGAGAGACCCAGTACTTC.

This clone was counted a few times. The chain has TRBV15 and TRBJ2-1; 10 nucleotides align to TRBD2. The trim removed 3 bases at V and 11 bases at J, leaving 7 bases unmatched. Germline values: CDR1 LNHNV, CDR2 YYDKDF (reference sequence). The CDR3 extends over 14 amino acids. Here the CDR3 reads CATSRGISGGQQFF. DNA of the CDR3: TGTGCCACCAGCAGGGGCATTAGCGGGGGGCAGCAGTTCTTC.

The chain couples TRBV9 to TRBJ2-1, with D unclear. The CDR3 loop spans 15 amino acids. Deletions cut 0 bases from V and 7 bases from J, with 14 bases between. The V gene's germline CDR1 is SGDLS and CDR2 YYNGEE. The DNA of the CDR3 is TGTGCCAGCAGCGTAGGACTTTCCCTCGTTAATGAGCAGTTCTTC. This gives the protein CASSVGLSLVNEQFF.

The genes are TRBV2 and TRBJ2-7, with D unresolved. Germline values: CDR1 SNHLY, CDR2 FYNNEI. Deletions cut 7 bases from V and 0 bases from J, with 10 bases between. This CDR3 is built from 13 residues. The CDR3 DNA follows: TGTGCCAGCAAGATGGACCGCTCCTACGAGCAGTACTTC. Its protein is CASKMDRSYEQYF.

The chain has TRBV29-1 and TRBJ1-4; D is perhaps TRBD1 (5 bases). Germline values: CDR1 SQVTM, CDR2 ANQGSEA. Deletions cut 2 bases from V and 6 bases from J, with 13 bases between. CDR3 length equals 14 residues. CDR3 sequence (DNA): TGCAGCGTTGAATCCTGGCCGGGGGATGAAAAACTGTTTTTT. It is translated as CSVESWPGDEKLFF.

The rearrangement joins TRBV2 to TRBJ1-1; D uncertain. There are 13 residues in the CDR3. In germline, CDR1 is SNHLY, CDR2 FYNNEI. Deletions cut 1 base from V and 6 bases from J, with 9 bases between. CDR3 loop: CASSEVEIAEAFF. The CDR3 nucleotides read TGTGCCAGCAGTGAAGTAGAGATTGCTGAAGCTTTCTTT.

The rearrangement uses TRBV7-6 and TRBJ2-5, with 7 bases aligning to TRBD1. The CDR3 extends over 16 amino acids. V was clipped by 0 bases and J by 2 bases; unmatched bases: 6. CDR1 and CDR2 from the germline V gene are SGHVS and FNYEAQ. The CDR3 nucleotides are TGTGCCAGCAGCTTAGCCCCGACAGGGACACAAGAGACCCAGTACTTC. Its translation is CASSLAPTGTQETQYF.

V and J are TRBV18 and TRBJ2-3; D ambiguous. The CDR3 runs to 12 residues. Per germline, CDR1 KGHSH and CDR2 LQKENI. V was clipped by 1 base and J by 3 bases, with 2 bases between them. CDR3 coding DNA: TGTGCCAGCTCACCACGGACAGATACGCAGTATTTT. Its protein product is CASSPRTDTQYF. The full variable domain, rest sourced from reference TRBV18 and TRBJ2-3, is NAGVMQNPRHLVRRRGQEARLRCSPMKGHSHVYWYRQLPEEGLKFMVYLQKENIIDESGMPKERFSAEFPKEGPSILRIQQVVRGDSAAYFCASSPRTDTQYFGPGTRLTVL.

CDR3 DNA sequence: TGCAGCGTTACACAGGGGAGGAACACTGAAGCTTTCTTT. Translating it yields CSVTQGRNTEAFF. V is TRBV29-1 and J is TRBJ1-1; TRBD1 matches at 7 bases. Germline V lookup: CDR1 SQVTM, CDR2 ANQGSEA. Germline trimming cut 5 bases from V and 1 base from J; bases unmatched to any gene: 4. This CDR3 has 13 amino acids.